This T cell receptor beta chain stems from a study of CD8 T cells in ankylosing spondylitis. Study observations and caveats: There were earlier reports of some motif variants in reactive arthritis synovial fluid and blood. One TCR beta motif, made up of roughly eight highly homologous variants, appeared characteristic of ankylosing spondylitis blood.

V dropped 6 bases and J dropped 0 bases, with 9 bases sitting between them. Germline V gives CDR1 SNHLY, CDR2 FYNNEI. The CDR3 totals 14 residues. TCRdb passed the 5' RACE reads through MiXCR, listing each CDR3 protein once. The repertoire consists of 150,000 or so distinct CDR3 sequences, with 30% to 35% occurring once and the leading ten covering 4.5% to 6%. A word on this clonotype: Its antigen is not known.

The source material was synovial fluid, either unsorted or a sorted T cell fraction (not recorded which). The chain couples TRBV2 to TRBJ1-5, with a tentative D call TRBD1 (6 bases). This clonotype was obtained from a male donor with ankylosing spondylitis. CDR3 sequence reads: CASRGAASNQPQHF. CDR3 DNA sequence: TGTGCCAGCAGGGGGGCCGCTAGCAATCAGCCCCAGCATTTT.